The next 23 T cell receptor beta chains were all read from a single sample in a study of T cells in Graves' hyperthyroidism and ophthalmopathy. Amplification of TCR beta CDR3 regions was performed using RNA transcripts as template. The primer set for the first-round RT-PCR of the TCR CDR3 was HTBI. TCRdb reanalysed the multiplex PCR reads using MiXCR and keeps one entry per CDR3 protein. The sample lists a few hundred thousand distinct CDR3 sequences; roughly 14% were seen once. The sequencing sample was made of blood. The receptors come from a middle-aged woman with Graves' hyperthyroidism that later progressed to Graves' ophthalmopathy.

The sample holds many counts of this clonotype. The rearrangement uses TRBV12-3 or TRBV12-4 and TRBJ2-2; a weak D match, TRBD2 (5 bases). With 4 bases removed from V and 6 bases from J, the gap between germline ends came to 15 bases. The CDR3 covers 15 residues. The DNA of the CDR3 is TGTGCCAGCAGTTCCCCGCCGGACTTGGCCGGGGAGCTGTTTTTT. This gives the protein CASSSPPDLAGELFF.

CDR3 residues: CASSGGGDEQYF. The CDR3 nucleotides are TGTGCCAGCTCCGGGGGCGGGGACGAGCAGTACTTC. The gene calls are TRBV18 and TRBJ2-7; the D gene could be TRBD1 or TRBD2 (6 bases each). Germline assignment: CDR1 KGHSH and CDR2 LQKENI. Trimming left V 6 bases short and J 5 bases short, with 11 bases between. This CDR3 region has 12 residues. Looking up the rest from reference TRBV18 and TRBJ2-7 gives the full variable domain: NAGVMQNPRHLVRRRGQEARLRCSPMKGHSHVYWYRQLPEEGLKFMVYLQKENIIDESGMPKERFSAEFPKEGPSILRIQQVVRGDSAAYFCASSGGGDEQYFGPGTRLTVT.

The V call is TRBV11-2, the J call TRBJ2-3, with D maybe TRBD1 (5 bases). V shed 6 bases and J shed 1 base, with 14 bases lying between them. The CDR3 covers 15 residues. Germline CDR1 reads SGHAT; CDR2 reads FQNNGV. The DNA for the CDR3 is TGTGCCAGCAGTGCAGGGTTAACGCGCACAGATACGCAGTATTTT. It yields the protein CASSAGLTRTDTQYF. Using reference TRBV11-2 and TRBJ2-3 for the parts outside the CDR3, the full variable domain is EAGVAQSPRYKIIEKRQSVAFWCNPISGHATLYWYQQILGQGPKLLIQFQNNGVVDDSQLPKDRFSAERLKGVDSTLKIQPAKLEDSAVYLCASSAGLTRTDTQYFGPGTRLTVL.

This clonotype was seen ten or more times. This chain connects TRBV12-3 or TRBV12-4 to TRBJ2-1, with TRBD2 matching 7 bases. V was pared by 7 bases and J by 10 bases, with 16 bases of the junction left unmatched. This CDR3 is 15 amino acids long. The CDR3 is CASNPGSSGKGEQFF. CDR3 nucleotide sequence: TGTGCCAGCAACCCGGGATCTAGCGGTAAGGGAGAGCAGTTCTTC.

This clonotype was picked up a small number of times. CDR3 loop: CASSSNLSPGELFF. In nucleotides, the CDR3 is TGTGCCAGCAGCTCAAACTTGAGCCCCGGGGAGCTGTTTTTT. The V gene is TRBV7-9, the J gene TRBJ2-2; D is uncertain. Germline CDR1 reads SEHNR; CDR2 reads FQNEAQ (reference sequence). The V gene lost 4 bases and the J gene lost 6 bases, with 12 bases spanning the gap. The CDR3 loop spans 14 amino acids. The whole variable domain, remainder taken from reference TRBV7-9 and TRBJ2-2, is DTGVSQNPRHKITKRGQNVTFRCDPISEHNRLYWYRQTLGQGPEFLTYFQNEAQLEKSRLLSDRFSAERPKGSFSTLEIQRTEQGDSAMYLCASSSNLSPGELFFGEGSRLTVL.

This clonotype was observed many times. The chain combines TRBV28 with TRBJ2-5; 11 positions agree with TRBD1. V lost 2 bases to trimming and J lost 9 bases; unmatched junction nucleotides: 2. The CDR3 totals 13 residues. Germline V gene data show CDR1 as MDHEN and CDR2 as SYDVKM. CDR3 residues: CASSLRDRGAQYF. DNA of the CDR3: TGTGCCAGCAGTTTAAGGGACAGGGGGGCCCAGTACTTC.

The V call is TRBV28, the J call TRBJ2-7, with D possibly TRBD2 on 6 matching bases. Germline V gene data show CDR1 as MDHEN and CDR2 as SYDVKM. The CDR3 length is 14 residues. V was clipped by 8 bases and J by 4 bases, with 18 bases between them. In DNA form, the CDR3 reads TGTGCCAGCGGATCCGGGGGTACTAGATACGAGCAGTACTTC. It specifies CASGSGGTRYEQYF.

In its sample, this clonotype was seen many times. The rearrangement uses TRBV12-3 or TRBV12-4 and TRBJ2-1; either TRBD1 or TRBD2 may supply D (5 bases each). The CDR3 totals 17 residues. The germline V and J ends were trimmed by 0 bases and 3 bases, with 15 bases remaining between them. CDR3 sequence reads: CASSLAKLGPLYNEQFF. In DNA, the CDR3 is TGTGCCAGCAGTTTAGCGAAACTGGGACCCCTCTACAATGAGCAGTTCTTC.

This clonotype was counted at least ten times. The chain couples TRBV27 to TRBJ2-1, with no clear D. Deletions cut 0 bases from V and 0 bases from J, with 15 bases between. The germline V gene has CDR1 MNHEY and CDR2 SMNVEV (reference sequence). The CDR3 has 18 amino acids. Written as DNA, the CDR3 is TGTGCCAGCAGTTTATCGACAAGGGCTCCGAGCTCCTACAATGAGCAGTTCTTC. Its protein is CASSLSTRAPSSYNEQFF.

This clonotype was found many times. The gene calls are TRBV5-1 and TRBJ1-1; tentative D call: TRBD1 (5 bases). CDR3 length: 13 residues. V gave up 6 bases and J gave up 4 bases, with 13 bases separating them. The germline V gene encodes CDR1 SGHRS and CDR2 YFSETQ. The DNA for the CDR3 is TGCGCCAGCATGAATGGACATCTCACTGAAGCTTTCTTT. Its protein is CASMNGHLTEAFF.

This clonotype came up many times. CDR3 region: CASSLRRAGARNEQFF. The CDR3 DNA follows: TGTGCCAGCAGCTTAAGGCGTGCGGGAGCCCGTAATGAGCAGTTCTTC. The chain carries TRBV11-2 and TRBJ2-1; 7 bases map to TRBD2. This CDR3 has 16 amino acids. V was clipped by 2 bases and J by 7 bases; unmatched bases: 11. The germline CDR1 and CDR2 sequences are SGHAT and FQNNGV.

Many counts were recorded for this clonotype. The chain couples TRBV7-2 to TRBJ2-4; 7 bases are a match to TRBD2. Per the germline V gene, CDR1 is SGHTA and CDR2 is FQGNSA. CDR3 length equals 17 residues. Trimming cost V 3 bases and J 5 bases; bases outside gene matches: 13. Written as DNA, the CDR3 is TGTGCCAGCAGCTTCCACCGGGACGGGGGGATGGAAAACATTCAGTACTTC. Amino acids: CASSFHRDGGMENIQYF. Variable domain in full (rest from reference TRBV7-2 and TRBJ2-4): GAGVSQSPSNKVTEKGKDVELRCDPISGHTALYWYRQSLGQGLEFLIYFQGNSAPDKSGLPSDRFSAERTGGSVSTLTIQRTQQEDSAVYLCASSFHRDGGMENIQYFGAGTRLSVL.

This clonotype has a count of ten or more. V is TRBV12-3 or TRBV12-4 and J is TRBJ2-3, with TRBD1 matching 11 bases. The CDR3 length is 20 residues. The trim removed 6 bases at V and 1 base at J, leaving 18 bases unmatched. The CDR3 DNA reads TGTGCCAGCAGCTCCCGCTGGACAGGGGGCAGTAATATTCGCACAGATACGCAGTATTTT. It is translated as CASSSRWTGGSNIRTDTQYF.

This clonotype was recorded many times. The J gene is TRBJ2-7, the V gene TRBV27; the match to TRBD1 covers 11 bases. With 6 bases clipped from V and 4 bases from J, the junction kept 5 bases outside the gene matches. Germline loops: CDR1 MNHEY, CDR2 SMNVEV (reference sequence). The CDR3 is made up of 14 amino acids. DNA for the CDR3: TGTGCCAGCAGCCGTGGGACAGGGGGTTACGAGCAGTACTTC. Residues: CASSRGTGGYEQYF.

V gene TRBV19 combines with J gene TRBJ1-1; 12 bases agree with TRBD1. CDR1 and CDR2 from the germline V gene are LNHDA and SQIVND (reference sequence). V shed 3 bases, J shed 3 bases, and the junction held 2 bases outside the gene matches. This CDR3 spans 15 amino acids. The CDR3 loop reads CASSIGTGGYTEAFF. The CDR3, as DNA: TGTGCCAGTAGTATCGGGACAGGGGGCTACACTGAAGCTTTCTTT.

V usage is TRBV7-9 and J usage is TRBJ2-7; D is unclear. The ends were cut back, 1 base at V and 2 bases at J, with 9 bases in the middle. The CDR3 is 14 residues long. Germline-derived CDR1 and CDR2 are SEHNR and FQNEAQ (reference sequence). CDR3 in amino acids: CASSLGRSAYEQYF. The DNA for the CDR3 is TGTGCCAGCAGCTTAGGTCGTTCCGCCTACGAGCAGTACTTC.

In its sample, this clonotype was seen many times. The chain joins TRBV6-2 or TRBV6-3 to TRBJ2-2; D gene uncertain. This CDR3 spans 15 amino acids. Germline V gives CDR1 MNHEY, CDR2 SVGEGT. Trimming took off 2 bases at V and 1 base at J, with 8 bases between the two ends. CDR3 protein: CASSYGPLNTGELFF. DNA of the CDR3: TGTGCCAGCAGTTACGGACCGTTGAACACCGGGGAGCTGTTTTTT.

The sample holds many counts of this clonotype. The V and J genes are TRBV11-2 and TRBJ2-5, with TRBD1 matching over 7 bases. Germline V gives CDR1 SGHAT, CDR2 FQNNGV. Trimming cost V 5 bases and J 5 bases; bases outside gene matches: 11. This CDR3 spans 15 amino acids. The CDR3 region is CASSLGTAGGETQYF. The DNA of the CDR3 is TGTGCCAGCAGCCTAGGGACAGCAGGCGGGGAGACCCAGTACTTC.

This clonotype was recorded at least ten times. This sequence joins TRBV11-2 and TRBJ2-7; D tentatively reads TRBD1 or TRBD2 (5 bases each). Between the trimmed V and J ends, which lost 3 bases and 2 bases, there was a span of 11 bases. The CDR3 extends over 14 amino acids. CDR1 SGHAT and CDR2 FQNNGV come from the germline V gene. The chain's CDR3 is CASSFGRGPYEQYF. In DNA, the CDR3 is TGTGCCAGCAGCTTCGGTAGGGGACCCTACGAGCAGTACTTC.

This clonotype was counted ten times or more. The chain carries TRBV20-1 and TRBJ1-1, with D unresolved. Looked up from germline, CDR1 is DFQATT and CDR2 is SNEGSKA (reference sequence). V was clipped by 6 bases and J by 0 bases, with 11 bases between them. The CDR3 length is 13 residues. As DNA, the CDR3 is TGCAGTGCCCTGACCGGGTTGAACACTGAAGCTTTCTTT. It specifies CSALTGLNTEAFF.

This clonotype was seen at least ten times. V gene TRBV4-1 combines with J gene TRBJ1-4, with D perhaps TRBD1 (5 bases). Germline values: CDR1 MGHRA, CDR2 YSYEKL. Trimming shortened V by 4 bases and J by 0 bases, and 9 bases separated the two germline ends. The CDR3 sequence is 15 residues long. The CDR3 loop reads CASSPDSATNEKLFF. CDR3 DNA: TGCGCCAGCAGCCCTGACAGTGCAACTAATGAAAAACTGTTTTTT.

There are many counts of this clonotype. The chain has TRBV27 and TRBJ2-7, with 7 positions matching TRBD2. In germline, CDR1 is MNHEY, CDR2 SMNVEV (reference sequence). The CDR3 sequence is 15 residues long. J was trimmed by 3 bases and V by 3 bases; bases with no gene match: 8. The CDR3 sequence: CASSFGTTPVYEQYF. The DNA for the CDR3 is TGTGCCAGCAGTTTCGGGACTACCCCAGTCTACGAGCAGTACTTC.

This clonotype was seen ten or more times. This may be a read error, as it is one base from a much larger clone. This chain uses TRBV2 with TRBJ2-5, with TRBD2 as a possible D gene (6 bases). The CDR3 sequence is 16 residues long. V was pared by 6 bases and J by 3 bases, with 20 bases between. Germline-derived CDR1 and CDR2 are SNHLY and FYNNEI. In DNA form, the CDR3 reads TGTGCCAGCAGCGAGCTGGACTACGAGGGAAAAGAGACCCAGTACTTC. As protein: CASSELDYEGKETQYF.